This T cell receptor beta chain stems from a study of T cell repertoires in cytomegalovirus infection. Study overall: Selected CMV epitopes included recently identified HLA-C-restricted ones as well as well-studied HLA-B-restricted ones.

Each CDR3 protein is one row after TCRdb ran MiXCR on the reads. The top ten hold 41% of the sample, which has fewer than 150,000 distinct CDR3 sequences, under 35% seen once. Remarks on this clonotype: Antigen unknown.

There are 15 residues in the CDR3. The germline V gene encodes CDR1 KGHDR and CDR2 SFDVKD. Unmatched junction bases numbered 7, after V lost 7 bases and J lost 3 bases. This chain joins TRBV24-1 and TRBJ2-1; 8 bases fit TRBD1. The source was CD8+ T cells from cultured PBMCs, collected from culture after CMV antigen stimulation. The origin of this receptor is a human donor in good health (CMV status not recorded). Some clones in this sample may be carry-over from other donors' samples. This CDR3 is CATSTDRGHYNEQFF. The CDR3 DNA reads as TGTGCCACCAGCACTGACAGGGGTCACTACAATGAGCAGTTCTTC.